The clone carrying this T cell receptor (beta chain) has more than one count but fewer than ten. The antigen remains undetermined. At one end, the junction sequence differs from germline, possibly due to a read error. This entry is derived from a study of T-cell memory formation after mild COVID-19. Overall study results and limits: Contracting CD4+ clones were located mainly in CM and EM, and CD8+ clones in EMRA.

CDR3 length equals 14 residues. TCRdb itself ran the 5' RACE reads through MiXCR, one entry per CDR3 protein. Seen here are 400,000 or so distinct CDR3 sequences, about 19% observed once, and the top ten hold 8.4%. This clonotype was obtained from an adult woman who had mild COVID-19 (a few samples of this study predate the infection). Cell type and time point are not known. Specimen: PBMCs or a T cell subset sorted from them (not recorded which). The gene calls are TRBV12-3 or TRBV12-4 and TRBJ2-1; 10 bases line up with TRBD2. The chain's CDR3 is CASSVAGGFNEQFF. CDR3 coding DNA: TGTGCCAGCAGTGTAGCGGGGGGCTTCAATGAGCAGTTCTTC.